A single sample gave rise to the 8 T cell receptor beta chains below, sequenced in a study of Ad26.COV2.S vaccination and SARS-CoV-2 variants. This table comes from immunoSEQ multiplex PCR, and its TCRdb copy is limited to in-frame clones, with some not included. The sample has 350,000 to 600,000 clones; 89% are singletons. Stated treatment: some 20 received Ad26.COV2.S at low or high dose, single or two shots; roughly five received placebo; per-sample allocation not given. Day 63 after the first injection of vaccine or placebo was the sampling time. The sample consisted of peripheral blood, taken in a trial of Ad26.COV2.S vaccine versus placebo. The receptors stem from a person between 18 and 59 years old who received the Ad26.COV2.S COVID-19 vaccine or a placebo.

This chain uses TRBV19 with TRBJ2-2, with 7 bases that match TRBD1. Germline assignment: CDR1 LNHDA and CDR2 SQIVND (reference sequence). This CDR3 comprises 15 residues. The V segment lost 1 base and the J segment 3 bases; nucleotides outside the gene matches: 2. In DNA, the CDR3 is TGTGCCAGTAGTATAGTGACAGGGCACACCGGGGAGCTGTTTTTT. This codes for CASSIVTGHTGELFF.

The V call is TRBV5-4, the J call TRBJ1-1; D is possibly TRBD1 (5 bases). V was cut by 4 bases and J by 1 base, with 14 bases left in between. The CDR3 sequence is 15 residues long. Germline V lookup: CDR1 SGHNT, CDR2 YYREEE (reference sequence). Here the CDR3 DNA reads TGTGCCAGCAGCCGGACACACGGACAGAACACTGAAGCTTTCTTT. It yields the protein CASSRTHGQNTEAFF.

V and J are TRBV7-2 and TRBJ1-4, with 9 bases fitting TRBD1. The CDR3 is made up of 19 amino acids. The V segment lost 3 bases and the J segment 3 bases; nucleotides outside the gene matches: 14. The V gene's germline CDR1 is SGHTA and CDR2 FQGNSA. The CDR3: CASSFNTGGGRGANEKLFF. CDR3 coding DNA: TGTGCCAGCAGCTTCAACACAGGGGGCGGAAGAGGGGCTAATGAAAAACTGTTTTTT.

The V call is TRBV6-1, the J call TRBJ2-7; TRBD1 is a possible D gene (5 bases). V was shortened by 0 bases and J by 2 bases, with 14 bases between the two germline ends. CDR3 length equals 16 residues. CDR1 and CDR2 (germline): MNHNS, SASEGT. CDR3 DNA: TGTGCCAGCAGTGAAGCCAAGACAGTTACCCCCTACGAGCAGTACTTC. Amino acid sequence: CASSEAKTVTPYEQYF.

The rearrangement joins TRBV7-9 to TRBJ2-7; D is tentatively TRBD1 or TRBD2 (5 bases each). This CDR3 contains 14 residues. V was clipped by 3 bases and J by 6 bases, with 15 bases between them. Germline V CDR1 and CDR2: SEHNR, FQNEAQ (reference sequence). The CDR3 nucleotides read TGTGCCAGCAGCTTGACAGCCCCCGAGGGCGAGCAGTACTTC. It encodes CASSLTAPEGEQYF.

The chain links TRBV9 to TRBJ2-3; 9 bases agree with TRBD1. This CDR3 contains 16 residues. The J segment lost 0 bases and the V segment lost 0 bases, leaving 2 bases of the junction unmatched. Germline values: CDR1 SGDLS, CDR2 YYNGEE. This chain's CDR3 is CASSVDDRGSTDTQYF. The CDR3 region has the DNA TGTGCCAGCAGCGTAGATGACAGGGGGAGCACAGATACGCAGTATTTT.

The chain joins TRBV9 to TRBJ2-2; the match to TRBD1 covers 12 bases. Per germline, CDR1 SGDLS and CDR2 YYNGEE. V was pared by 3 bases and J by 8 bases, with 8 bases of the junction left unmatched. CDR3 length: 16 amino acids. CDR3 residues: CASSAWDRGQMGELFF. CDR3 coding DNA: TGTGCCAGCAGCGCCTGGGACAGGGGGCAAATGGGGGAGCTGTTTTTT.

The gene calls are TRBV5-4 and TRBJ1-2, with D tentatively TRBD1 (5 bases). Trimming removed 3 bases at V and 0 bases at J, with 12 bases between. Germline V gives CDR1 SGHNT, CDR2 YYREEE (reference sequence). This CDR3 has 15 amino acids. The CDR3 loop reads CASSSRTGANYGYTF. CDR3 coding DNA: TGTGCCAGCAGCTCACGAACAGGAGCTAACTATGGCTACACCTTC.